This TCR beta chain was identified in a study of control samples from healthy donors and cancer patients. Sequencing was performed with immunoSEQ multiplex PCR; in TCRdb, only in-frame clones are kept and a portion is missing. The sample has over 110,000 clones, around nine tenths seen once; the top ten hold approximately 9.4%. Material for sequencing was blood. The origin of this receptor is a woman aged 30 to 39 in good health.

DNA of the CDR3: TGTGCCAGCAGCTCGGAGGGGGGTAGAGCTGGGGCCAACGTCCTGACTTTC. Amino acid sequence: CASSSEGGRAGANVLTF. The chain carries TRBV7-9 and TRBJ2-6; D possibly uses TRBD1 or TRBD2 (6 bases each). This CDR3 has 17 amino acids. V was shortened by 4 bases and J by 2 bases, with 15 bases between the two germline ends. Per the germline V gene, CDR1 is SEHNR and CDR2 is FQNEAQ (reference sequence).